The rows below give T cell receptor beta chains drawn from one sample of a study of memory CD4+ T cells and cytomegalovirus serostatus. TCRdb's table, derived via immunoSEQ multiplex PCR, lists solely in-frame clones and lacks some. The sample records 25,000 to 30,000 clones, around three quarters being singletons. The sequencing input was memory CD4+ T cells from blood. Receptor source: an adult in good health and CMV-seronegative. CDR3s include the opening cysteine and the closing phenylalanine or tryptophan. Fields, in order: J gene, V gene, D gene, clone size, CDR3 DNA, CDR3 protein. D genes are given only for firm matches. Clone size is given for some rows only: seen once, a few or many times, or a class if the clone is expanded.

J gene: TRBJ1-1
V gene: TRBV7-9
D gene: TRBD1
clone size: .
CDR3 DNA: TGTGCCAGCAGCGCCTTTGGACAGGGTAACACTGAAGCTTTCTTT
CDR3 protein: CASSAFGQGNTEAFF

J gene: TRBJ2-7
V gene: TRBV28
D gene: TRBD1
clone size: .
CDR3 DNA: TGTGCCAGCAGACAAGGACAGGTCTACGAGCAGTACTTC
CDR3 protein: CASRQGQVYEQYF

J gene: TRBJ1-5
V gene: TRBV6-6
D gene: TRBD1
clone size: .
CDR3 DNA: TGTGCCAGCAGGTTACAGGGGGTGAGTCAGCCCCAGCATTTT
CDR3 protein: CASRLQGVSQPQHF

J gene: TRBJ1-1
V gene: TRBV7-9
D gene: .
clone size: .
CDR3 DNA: TGTGCCAGCAGCTTAGCTAATCTCGGGTTCGGGAGCGCTGAAGCTTTCTTT
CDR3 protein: CASSLANLGFGSAEAFF

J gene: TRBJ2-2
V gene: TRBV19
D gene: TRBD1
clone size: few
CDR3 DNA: TGTGCCAGTAGTATCAGGGGGCGATTCTCCGGGGAGCTGTTTTTT
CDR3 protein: CASSIRGRFSGELFF

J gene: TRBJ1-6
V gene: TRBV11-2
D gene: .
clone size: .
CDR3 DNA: TGTGCCAGCAGCTTCTTTGGTAATTCACCCCTCCACTTT
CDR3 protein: CASSFFGNSPLHF

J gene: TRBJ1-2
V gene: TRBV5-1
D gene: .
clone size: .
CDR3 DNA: TGCGCCAGCGGCTTGGTGGCAGGGGATAGTTATGGCTACACCTTC
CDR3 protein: CASGLVAGDSYGYTF

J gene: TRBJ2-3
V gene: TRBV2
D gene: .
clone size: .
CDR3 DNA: TGTGCCAGCAGATTAGAGGATACGCAGTATTTT
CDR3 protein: CASRLEDTQYF

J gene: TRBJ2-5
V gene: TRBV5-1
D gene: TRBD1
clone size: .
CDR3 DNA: TGCGCCAGCGGACAGGGTGGCGGGGAGACCCAGTACTTC
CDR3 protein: CASGQGGGETQYF

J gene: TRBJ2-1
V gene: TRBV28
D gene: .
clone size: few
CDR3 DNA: TGTGCCAGCAGTCCACCGAACGGGCGCGGGGAGCAGTTCTTC
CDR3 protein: CASSPPNGRGEQFF

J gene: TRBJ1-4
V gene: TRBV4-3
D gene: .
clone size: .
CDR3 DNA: TGCGCCAGCAGCCAAGAGTTTGGCCAGTCTAATGAAAAACTGTTTTTT
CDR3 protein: CASSQEFGQSNEKLFF

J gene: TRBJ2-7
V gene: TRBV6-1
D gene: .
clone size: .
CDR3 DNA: TGTGCCAGCAGTGAGCTCCTGGGCGAGCAGTACTTC
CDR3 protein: CASSELLGEQYF

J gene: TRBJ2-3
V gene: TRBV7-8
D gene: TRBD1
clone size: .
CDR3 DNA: TGTGCCAGCGGTAACTGGACAGGGAGCACAGATACGCAGTATTTT
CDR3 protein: CASGNWTGSTDTQYF

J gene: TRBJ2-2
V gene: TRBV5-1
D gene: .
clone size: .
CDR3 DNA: TGCGCCAGCAGCTTGGCACAAACAGGGAACACCGGGGAGCTGTTTTTT
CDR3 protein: CASSLAQTGNTGELFF

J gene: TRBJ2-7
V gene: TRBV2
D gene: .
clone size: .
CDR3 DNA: TGTGCCAGCCCGTTTTCGACAGACCACACTCGAATTTCCTACGAGCAGTACTTC
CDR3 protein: CASPFSTDHTRISYEQYF

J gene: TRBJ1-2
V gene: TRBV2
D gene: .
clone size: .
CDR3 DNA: TGTGCCAGCAGTGAAGCTCTGAAACCGATGGTAAGGGGCTACACCTTC
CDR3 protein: CASSEALKPMVRGYTF

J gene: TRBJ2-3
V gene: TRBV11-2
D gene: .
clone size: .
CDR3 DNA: TGTGCCAGCAGCTTAGAGGTTGGTTCGGATACGCAGTATTTT
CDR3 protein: CASSLEVGSDTQYF

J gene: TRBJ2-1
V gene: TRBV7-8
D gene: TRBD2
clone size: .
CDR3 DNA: TGTGCCAGCAGCCCGGGACTAGCGGGAGGGTACCCCTACAATGAGCAGTTCTTC
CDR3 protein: CASSPGLAGGYPYNEQFF

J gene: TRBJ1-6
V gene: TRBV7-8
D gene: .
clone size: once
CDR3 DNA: TGTGCCAGCAGCTTAGAAGGAAGCGATAATTCACCCCTCCACTTT
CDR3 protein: CASSLEGSDNSPLHF

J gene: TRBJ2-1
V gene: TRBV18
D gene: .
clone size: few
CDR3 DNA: TGTGCCAGCTCACCAATGAATGAGCAGTTCTTC
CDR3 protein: CASSPMNEQFF

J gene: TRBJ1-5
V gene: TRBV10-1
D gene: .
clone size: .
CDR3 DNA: TGCGCCAGCAGTGAGCCTGAGGATCAGCCCCAGCATTTT
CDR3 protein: CASSEPEDQPQHF

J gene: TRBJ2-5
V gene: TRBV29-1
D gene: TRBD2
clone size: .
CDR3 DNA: TGCAGCGTTGAAAGGGGAGGGGTGGAGACCCAGTACTTC
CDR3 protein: CSVERGGVETQYF

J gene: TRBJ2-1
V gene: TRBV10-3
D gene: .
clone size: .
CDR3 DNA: TGTGCCATCTGCCCACAAGAGGACAGCTACAATGAGCAGTTCTTC
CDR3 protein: CAICPQEDSYNEQFF

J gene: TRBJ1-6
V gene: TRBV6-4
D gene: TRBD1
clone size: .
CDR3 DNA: TGTGCCAACCCGACAGGGTTTAACTATAATTCACCCCTCCACTTT
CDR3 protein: CANPTGFNYNSPLHF

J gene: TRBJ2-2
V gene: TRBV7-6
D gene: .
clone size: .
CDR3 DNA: TGTGCCAGCAGTTCCGGTCGGGGGACCGGGGAGCTGTTTTTT
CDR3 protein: CASSSGRGTGELFF

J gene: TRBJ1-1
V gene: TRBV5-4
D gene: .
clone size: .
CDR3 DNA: TGTGCCAGCAGCAACGGACGGTACACTGAAGCTTTCTTT
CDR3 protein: CASSNGRYTEAFF

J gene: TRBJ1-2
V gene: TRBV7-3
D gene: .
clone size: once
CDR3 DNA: TGTGCCAGCAGCTTAACGCCGAGCCCGGAGGGTAGGGATGGCTACACCTTC
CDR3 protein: CASSLTPSPEGRDGYTF

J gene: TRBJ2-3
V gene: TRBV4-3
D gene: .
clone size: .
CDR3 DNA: TGCGCCAGCAGCCAAGCTGCGGGGGCGAGCGGAAATACGCAGTATTTT
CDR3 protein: CASSQAAGASGNTQYF

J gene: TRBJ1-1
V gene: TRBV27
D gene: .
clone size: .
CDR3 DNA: TGTGCCAGCAGCCGCCCCCTCCAGGGAAGTGTCTCTGAAGCTTTCTTT
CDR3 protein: CASSRPLQGSVSEAFF

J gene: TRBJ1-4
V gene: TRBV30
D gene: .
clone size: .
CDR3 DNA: TGTGCCTGGGGGAAAGGGGGGGCAGGTGAAAAACTGTTTTTT
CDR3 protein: CAWGKGGAGEKLFF